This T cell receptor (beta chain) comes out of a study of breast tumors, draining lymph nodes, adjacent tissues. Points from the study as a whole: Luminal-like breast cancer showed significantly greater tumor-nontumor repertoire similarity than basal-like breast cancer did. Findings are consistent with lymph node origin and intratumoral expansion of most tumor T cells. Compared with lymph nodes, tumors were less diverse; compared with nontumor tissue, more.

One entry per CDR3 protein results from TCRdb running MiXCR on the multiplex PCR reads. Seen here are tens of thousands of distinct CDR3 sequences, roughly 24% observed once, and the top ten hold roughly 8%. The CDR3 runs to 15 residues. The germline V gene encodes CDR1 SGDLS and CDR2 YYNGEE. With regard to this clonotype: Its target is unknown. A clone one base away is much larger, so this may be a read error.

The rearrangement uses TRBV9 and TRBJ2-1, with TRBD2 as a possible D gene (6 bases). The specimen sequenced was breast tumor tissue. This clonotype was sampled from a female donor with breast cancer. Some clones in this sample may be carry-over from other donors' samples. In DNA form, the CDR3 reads TGTGCCAGCAGCGTAGCCGGGGACTCCTACAATGAGCAGCTCTTC. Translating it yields CASSVAGDSYNEQLF.